This TCR beta chain was recovered during a study of blood T cell repertoires in COVID-19. Germline values: CDR1 MGHDK, CDR2 SYGVNS. The CDR3 loop spans 13 amino acids. Per the original methods: It was from reference gene primer amplification that nucleated cell counts were estimated. Profiled with immunoSEQ multiplex PCR; TCRdb holds only in-frame clones, not every one. That table gives V, J and clone size, and the DNA gave D and trimming. The sample carries fewer than 400,000 clones, around 83% recorded once. The sequence was obtained from a man aged 25 to 40 with active or convalescent COVID-19. The V gene is TRBV25-1, the J gene TRBJ1-1, with D tentatively TRBD1 (5 bases). What was sequenced was peripheral blood. DNA of the CDR3: TGTGTGGTAAGGAGCAGGGTGAACACTGAAGCTTTCTTT. Its translation is CVVRSRVNTEAFF. The variable domain in full, with the rest retrieved from reference TRBV25-1 and TRBJ1-1, is EADIYQTPRYLVIGTGKKITLECSQTMGHDKMYWYQQDPGMELHLIHYSYGVNSTEKGDLSSESTVSRIRTEHFPLTLESARPSHTSQYLCVVRSRVNTEAFFGQGTRLTVV.